The clone carrying this T cell receptor (beta chain) was counted a few times. The data are from a study of patients and donors after allogeneic stem cell transplantation. MiXCR was run by TCRdb on the RT-PCR reads, yielding one entry per CDR3 protein. The sample carries 20,000 to 30,000 distinct CDR3 sequences, under 55% recorded once. The CDR3 runs 15 residues. After removal of 4 bases from V and 5 bases from J, the junction contained 8 bases not matched to a gene. CDR1 and CDR2 (germline): DFQATT, SNEGSKA (reference sequence). This chain joins TRBV20-1 and TRBJ1-5; 10 positions match TRBD1. The sequenced sample was blood, either unsorted or a sorted T cell fraction (not recorded which). The TCR comes from a human donor who was either an allogeneic HSCT recipient or a stem cell or donor lymphocyte infusion donor (not recorded which). It is not recorded whose cells these are; they may come from a transplant donor. The CDR3 DNA reads as TGCAGTGCTAAGCCTCCGGGACAGGGGTATCAGCCCCAGCATTTT. It is translated as CSAKPPGQGYQPQHF.